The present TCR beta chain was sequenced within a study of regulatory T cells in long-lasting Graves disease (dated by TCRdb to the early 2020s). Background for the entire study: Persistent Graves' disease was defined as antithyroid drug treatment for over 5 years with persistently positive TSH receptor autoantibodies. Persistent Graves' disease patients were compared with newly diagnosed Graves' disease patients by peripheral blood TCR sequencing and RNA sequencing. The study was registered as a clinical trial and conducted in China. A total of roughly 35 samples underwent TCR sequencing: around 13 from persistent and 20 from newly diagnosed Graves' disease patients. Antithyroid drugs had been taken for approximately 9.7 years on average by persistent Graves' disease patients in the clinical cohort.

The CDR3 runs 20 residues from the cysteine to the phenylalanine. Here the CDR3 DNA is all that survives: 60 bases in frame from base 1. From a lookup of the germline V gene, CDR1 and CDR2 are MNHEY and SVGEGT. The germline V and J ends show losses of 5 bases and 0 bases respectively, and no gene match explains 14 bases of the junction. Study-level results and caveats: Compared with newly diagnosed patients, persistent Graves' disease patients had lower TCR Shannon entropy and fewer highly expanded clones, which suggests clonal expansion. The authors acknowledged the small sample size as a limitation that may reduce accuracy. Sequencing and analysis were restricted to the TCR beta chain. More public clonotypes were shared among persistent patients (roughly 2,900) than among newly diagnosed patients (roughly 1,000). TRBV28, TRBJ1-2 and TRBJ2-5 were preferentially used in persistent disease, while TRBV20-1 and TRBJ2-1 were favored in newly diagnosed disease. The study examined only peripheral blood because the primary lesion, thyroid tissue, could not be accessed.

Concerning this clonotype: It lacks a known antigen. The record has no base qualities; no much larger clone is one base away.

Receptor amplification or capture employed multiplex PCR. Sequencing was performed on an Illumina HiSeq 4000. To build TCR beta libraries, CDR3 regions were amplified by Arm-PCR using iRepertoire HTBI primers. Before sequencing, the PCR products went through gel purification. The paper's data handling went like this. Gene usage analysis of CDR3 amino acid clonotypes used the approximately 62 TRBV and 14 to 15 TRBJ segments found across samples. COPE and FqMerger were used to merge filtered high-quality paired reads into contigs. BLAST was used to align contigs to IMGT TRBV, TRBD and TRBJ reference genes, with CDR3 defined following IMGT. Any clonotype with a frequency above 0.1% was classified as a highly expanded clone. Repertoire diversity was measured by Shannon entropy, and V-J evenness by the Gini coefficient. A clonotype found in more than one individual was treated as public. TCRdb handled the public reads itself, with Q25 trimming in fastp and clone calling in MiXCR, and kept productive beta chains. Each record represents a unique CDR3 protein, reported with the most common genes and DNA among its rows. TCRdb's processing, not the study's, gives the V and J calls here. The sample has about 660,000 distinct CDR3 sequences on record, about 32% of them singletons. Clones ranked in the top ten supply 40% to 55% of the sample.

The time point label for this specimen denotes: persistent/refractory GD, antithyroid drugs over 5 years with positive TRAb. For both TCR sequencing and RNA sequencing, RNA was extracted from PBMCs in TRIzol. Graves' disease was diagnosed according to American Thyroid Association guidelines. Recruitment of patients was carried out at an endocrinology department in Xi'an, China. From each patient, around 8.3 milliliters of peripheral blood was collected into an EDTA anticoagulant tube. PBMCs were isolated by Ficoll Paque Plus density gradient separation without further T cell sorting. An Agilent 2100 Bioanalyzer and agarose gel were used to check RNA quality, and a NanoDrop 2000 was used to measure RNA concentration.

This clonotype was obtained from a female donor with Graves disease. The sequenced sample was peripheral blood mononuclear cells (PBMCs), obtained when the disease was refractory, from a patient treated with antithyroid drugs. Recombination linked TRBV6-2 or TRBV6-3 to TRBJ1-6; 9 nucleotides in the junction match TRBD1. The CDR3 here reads CASSASGGQGGGSYNSPLHF. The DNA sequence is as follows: TGTGCCAGCAGTGCGTCAGGGGGACAGGGTGGAGGCTCCTATAATTCACCCCTCCACTTT.